One T cell receptor beta chain is described in this entry. Antigen specificity is unknown. Authors of the study amplified TCR beta CDR3 regions from RNA transcripts. TCR CDR3 regions were first amplified by RT-PCR with HTBI primers. In TCRdb, the multiplex PCR reads were re-called with MiXCR into one record per CDR3 protein. The table has about 49,000 distinct CDR3 sequences, approximately 58% seen once. This sample stems from a study of T cells in Graves' hyperthyroidism and ophthalmopathy. General study findings and limits: Most thyroid clonotypes that were expanded above 0.001 also turned up in blood. Ophthalmopathy and stable hyperthyroidism were told apart by a 13 V-J model. The model forecast ophthalmopathy, anticipating it by a median approximately 7 months before onset.

V was pared by 1 base and J by 12 bases, with 12 bases between. The CDR3 consists of 12 residues. Absent ophthalmopathy progression within 18 months defined stable Graves' hyperthyroidism. Sequenced: peripheral blood or thyroid tissue (not recorded which). V and J are TRBV12-3 or TRBV12-4 and TRBJ1-2; D gene ambiguous. The receptor comes from a man aged 18 to 29 with Graves' hyperthyroidism. The CDR3 here is CASSLGGGGNTF. Written as DNA, the CDR3 is TGTGCCAGCAGTTTAGGAGGCGGAGGAAACACCTTC.